The entry that follows covers one T cell receptor beta chain sequence. This specimen comes from a study of blood T cell repertoires in COVID-19. Study at large: Some COVID-19 samples were acute and others convalescent; all came from the United States, Italy and Spain. Sample material is recorded as cDNA or gDNA derived from T cells, B-cell-depleted T cells, or PBMCs.

Per the authors' pipeline: Using reference gene primer amplification, nucleated cell counts were estimated. Assay used: immunoSEQ multiplex PCR; TCRdb lists only in-frame clones, some missing. For V, J and clone size, that table is used; D and trimming come from the DNA. Of about 200,000 clones in the sample, around 80% were seen once. This CDR3 spans 11 amino acids. Germline V gene lookup returns CDR1 SQVTM and CDR2 ANQGSEA. Deletions cut 4 bases from V and 8 bases from J, with 11 bases between. The sequenced material came from peripheral blood. The clonotype comes from a human donor with acute or convalescent COVID-19. The donor label of this sample is uncertain. The chain uses TRBV29-1 and TRBJ1-2, with D perhaps TRBD1 (5 bases). The CDR3 protein is CSVARARGYTF. CDR3 DNA: TGCAGCGTTGCCAGGGCTCGGGGCTACACCTTC.